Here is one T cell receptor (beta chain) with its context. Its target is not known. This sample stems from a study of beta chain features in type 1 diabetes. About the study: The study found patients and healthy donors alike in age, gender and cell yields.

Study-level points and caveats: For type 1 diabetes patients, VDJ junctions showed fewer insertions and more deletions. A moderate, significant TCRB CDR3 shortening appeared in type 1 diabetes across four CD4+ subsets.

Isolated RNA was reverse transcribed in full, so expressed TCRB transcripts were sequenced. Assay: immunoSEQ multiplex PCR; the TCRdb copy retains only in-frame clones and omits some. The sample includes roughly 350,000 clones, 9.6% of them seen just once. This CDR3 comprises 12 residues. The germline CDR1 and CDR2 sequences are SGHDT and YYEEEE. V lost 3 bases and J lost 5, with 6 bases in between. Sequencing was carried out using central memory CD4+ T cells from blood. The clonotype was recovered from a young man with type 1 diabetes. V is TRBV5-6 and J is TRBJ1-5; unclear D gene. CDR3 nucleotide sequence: TGTGCCAGCAGCTGGGGTTATCAGCCCCAGCATTTT. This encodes CASSWGYQPQHF.